This T cell receptor beta chain was profiled in a study of T cell responses to AZD1222 COVID-19 vaccine. Study-wide results and limits: Possibly, clonal diversity was underestimated; donors were largely white British and included more females. Unmutated variant regions reportedly attract nearly half of all spike-specific TCRs.

Germline lookup yields CDR1 SGDLS and CDR2 YYNGEE. V lost 0 bases, J lost 8 bases, and 7 bases stayed unmatched. The CDR3 has 14 amino acids. The table came from immunoSEQ multiplex PCR; TCRdb's copy has only in-frame clones and leaves some out. The repertoire holds 150,000 or so clones, with around 92% as singletons. As regards this clone: Its antigen is unidentified.

V is TRBV9 and J is TRBJ1-1, with 7 bases fitting TRBD1. This sequence originates from an adult who received the AZD1222 COVID-19 vaccine. The sequences come from peripheral blood, collected 28 days after the second AZD1222 dose. CDR3 nucleotide sequence: TGTGCCAGCAGCGTAGTCCAGGGGGGAGGCGAAGCTTTCTTT. Its translation: CASSVVQGGGEAFF.